This entry is about one T cell receptor beta chain. Its antigen is unknown. This entry belongs to a study of identifying expanded T cells in peripheral blood. Findings and limits, study-wide: Over approximately two and four weeks, about 17 and 20 clones changed, versus approximately 1.1 between replicates. Across healthy donors, higher total template counts meant significantly greater roughly two-week count variance.

Method: immunoSEQ multiplex PCR; TCRdb's copy keeps in-frame clones and lacks some. This table holds about 76,000 clones, roughly 86% found once. During the collection period, no donor immune events like infections were recorded. The CDR3 is 15 amino acids. Germline V CDR1 and CDR2: MNHNS, SASEGT. V was cut by 2 bases and J by 1 base, with 9 bases left in between. The specimen sequenced was blood. The chain combines TRBV6-1 with TRBJ1-3, with D hard to call. This clonotype originated in a person aged 18 to 69 in good health. CDR3 in DNA: TGTGCCAGCAGTGAACTAAGTACATCTGGAAACACCATATATTTT. The encoded protein is CASSELSTSGNTIYF.